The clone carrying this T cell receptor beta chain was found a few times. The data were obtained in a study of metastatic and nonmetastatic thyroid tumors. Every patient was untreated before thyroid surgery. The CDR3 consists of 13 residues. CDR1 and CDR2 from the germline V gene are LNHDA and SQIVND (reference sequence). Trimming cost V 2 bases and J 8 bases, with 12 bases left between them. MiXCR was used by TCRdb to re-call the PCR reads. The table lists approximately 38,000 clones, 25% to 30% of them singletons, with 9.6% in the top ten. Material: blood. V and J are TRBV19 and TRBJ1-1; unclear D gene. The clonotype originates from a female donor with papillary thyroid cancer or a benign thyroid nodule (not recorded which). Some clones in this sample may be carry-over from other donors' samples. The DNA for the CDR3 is TGTGCCAGTAGTATAATCGATACAACCGAAGCTTTCTTT. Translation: CASSIIDTTEAFF.